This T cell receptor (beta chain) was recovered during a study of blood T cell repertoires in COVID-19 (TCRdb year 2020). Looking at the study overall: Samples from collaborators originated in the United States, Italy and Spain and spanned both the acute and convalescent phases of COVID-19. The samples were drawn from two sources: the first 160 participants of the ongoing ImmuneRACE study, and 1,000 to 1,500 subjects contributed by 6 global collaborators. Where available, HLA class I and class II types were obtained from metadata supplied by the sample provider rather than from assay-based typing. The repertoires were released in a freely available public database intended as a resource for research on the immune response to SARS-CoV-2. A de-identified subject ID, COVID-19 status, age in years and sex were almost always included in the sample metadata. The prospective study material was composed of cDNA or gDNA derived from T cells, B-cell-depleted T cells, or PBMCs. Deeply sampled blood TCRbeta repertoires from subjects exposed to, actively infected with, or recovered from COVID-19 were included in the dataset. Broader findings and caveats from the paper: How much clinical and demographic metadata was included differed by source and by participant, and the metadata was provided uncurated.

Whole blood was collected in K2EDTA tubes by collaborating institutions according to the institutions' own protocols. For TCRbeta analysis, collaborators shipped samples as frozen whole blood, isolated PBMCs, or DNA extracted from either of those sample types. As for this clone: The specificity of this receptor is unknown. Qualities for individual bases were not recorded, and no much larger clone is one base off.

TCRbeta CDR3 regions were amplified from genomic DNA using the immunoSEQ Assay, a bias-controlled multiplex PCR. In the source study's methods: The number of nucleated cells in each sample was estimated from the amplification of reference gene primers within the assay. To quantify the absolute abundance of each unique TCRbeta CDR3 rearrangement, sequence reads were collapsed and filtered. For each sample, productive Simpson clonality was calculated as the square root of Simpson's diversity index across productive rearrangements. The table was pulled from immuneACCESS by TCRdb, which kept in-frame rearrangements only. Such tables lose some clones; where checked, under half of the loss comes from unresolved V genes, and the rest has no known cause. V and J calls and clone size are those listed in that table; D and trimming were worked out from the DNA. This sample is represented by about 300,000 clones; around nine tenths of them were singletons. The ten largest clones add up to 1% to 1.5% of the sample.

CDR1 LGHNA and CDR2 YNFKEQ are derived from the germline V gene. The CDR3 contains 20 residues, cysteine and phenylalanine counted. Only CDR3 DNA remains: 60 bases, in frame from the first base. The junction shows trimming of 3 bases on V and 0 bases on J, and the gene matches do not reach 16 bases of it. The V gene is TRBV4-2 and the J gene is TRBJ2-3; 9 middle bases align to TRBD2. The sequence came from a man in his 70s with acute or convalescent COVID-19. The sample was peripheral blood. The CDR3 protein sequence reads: CASSQEPGTSQRGSTDTQYF. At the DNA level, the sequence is TGTGCCAGCAGCCAGGAGCCCGGGACTAGCCAACGGGGAAGCACAGATACGCAGTATTTT.